The 29 T cell receptor beta chains reported below all come from one sample, sequenced in a study of T cell responses to AZD1222 COVID-19 vaccine. Data came from immunoSEQ multiplex PCR; TCRdb stores just in-frame clones and leaves some out. This table has more than 150,000 clones, around nine tenths appearing once. Sequenced here: peripheral blood, sampled on day 0 of AZD1222 vaccination. Receptors originate from an adult in good health.

The gene calls are TRBV18 and TRBJ2-1; 16 bases match TRBD2. Per the germline V gene, CDR1 is KGHSH and CDR2 is LQKENI. J was trimmed by 6 bases and V by 3 bases; bases with no gene match: 5. This CDR3 spans 17 amino acids. CDR3: CASSPRGLAGGINEQFF. The CDR3 coding sequence is TGTGCCAGCTCACCTCGGGGACTAGCGGGAGGGATCAATGAGCAGTTCTTC.

The chain has TRBV27 and TRBJ1-5; D is unresolved. CDR3 length equals 14 residues. Per the germline V gene, CDR1 is MNHEY and CDR2 is SMNVEV (reference sequence). Trimming shortened V by 1 base and J by 5 bases, and 9 bases separated the two germline ends. CDR3 amino acids: CASSLWGNDQPQHF. CDR3 DNA sequence: TGTGCCAGCAGTTTATGGGGTAATGATCAGCCCCAGCATTTT.

The CDR3 reads CASSYPGLSGEQYF. The DNA for the CDR3 is TGTGCCAGCAGCTATCCGGGACTTTCGGGCGAGCAGTACTTC. The chain links TRBV7-8 to TRBJ2-7; D perhaps matches TRBD2 (6 bases). Germline V lookup: CDR1 SGHVS, CDR2 FQNEAQ. The CDR3 runs 14 residues. V shed 4 bases and J shed 6 bases, with 16 bases lying between them. The full variable domain, completed using reference TRBV7-8 and TRBJ2-7, is GAGVSQSPRYKVAKRGQDVALRCDPISGHVSLFWYQQALGQGPEFLTYFQNEAQLDKSGLPSDRFFAERPEGSVSTLKIQRTQQEDSAVYLCASSYPGLSGEQYFGPGTRLTVT.

The chain couples TRBV27 to TRBJ2-7; D is unclear. V was clipped by 5 bases and J by 3 bases, with 14 bases between them. From germline, CDR1 is MNHEY and CDR2 SMNVEV (reference sequence). CDR3 length: 14 amino acids. The CDR3 sequence is CASSPQEADYEQYF. The DNA for the CDR3 is TGTGCCAGCAGTCCGCAAGAGGCAGACTACGAGCAGTACTTC.

This clone was detected once. CDR3 nucleotides: TGTGCCAGCAGTGCAACCCCAACTCAGGAAATCAGAGAGACCCAGTACTTC. It translates to CASSATPTQEIRETQYF. This chain joins TRBV25-1 and TRBJ2-5; D gene uncertain. V was trimmed by 4 bases and J by 4 bases, leaving 22 bases between them. CDR1 and CDR2 from the germline V gene are MGHDK and SYGVNS. The CDR3 is made up of 17 amino acids.

The chain carries TRBV28 and TRBJ1-5; D remains ambiguous. Germline assignment: CDR1 MDHEN and CDR2 SYDVKM. CDR3 length equals 15 residues. V shed 4 bases and J shed 6 bases, with 16 bases lying between them. As DNA, the CDR3 is TGTGCCAGCAGTTCCCTGGGAGGAGATGGTCAGCCCCAGCATTTT. Its translation is CASSSLGGDGQPQHF.

Here the CDR3 DNA reads TGCGCCAGCAGCAAAGGGGGGCGGCTCGATCAGCCCCAGCATTTT. Translated, it gives CASSKGGRLDQPQHF. The V gene is TRBV4-3, the J gene TRBJ1-5; D possibly corresponds to TRBD1 (6 bases). V was cut by 5 bases and J by 5 bases, with 16 bases left in between. This CDR3 region has 15 residues. Germline loops: CDR1 LGHNA, CDR2 YSLEER.

The chain has TRBV6-1 and TRBJ2-1; TRBD2 agrees at 10 bases. Looked up from germline, CDR1 is MNHNS and CDR2 is SASEGT. This CDR3 contains 19 residues. Losses at the gene ends were 4 bases for V and 0 bases for J; bases not matched to a gene: 12. The CDR3 sequence: CASSGASGGPTISYNEQFF. CDR3 DNA: TGTGCCAGCAGTGGCGCTAGCGGGGGACCTACCATCTCCTACAATGAGCAGTTCTTC.

This chain joins TRBV12-3 or TRBV12-4 and TRBJ2-5; D possibly corresponds to TRBD2 (7 bases). The V and J ends lost 9 bases and 5 bases respectively, with 13 bases between them. The CDR3 consists of 12 residues. The CDR3: CASSEGGETQYF. CDR3 coding DNA: TGTGCCAGTAGTGAGGGGGGGGAGACCCAGTACTTC.

The chain uses TRBV4-1 and TRBJ2-2, with a weak D call TRBD1 (6 bases). The V end lost 6 bases, the J end lost 5 bases, and 16 bases lay between the germline ends. The germline gives CDR1 MGHRA, CDR2 YSYEKL. This CDR3 is 15 amino acids long. The CDR3 DNA follows: TGCGCCAGCAGGACGGACAGAGGTTGGACCGGGGAGCTGTTTTTT. Amino acid sequence: CASRTDRGWTGELFF.

The chain recombines TRBV21-1 with TRBJ2-1; the DNA was not used to check the table's D call, TRBD2. TRBV21-1 is a known pseudogene. CDR3 length: 15 amino acids. The CDR3 region is CASNERGLGYNEQFF. DNA of the CDR3: TGTGCCAGCAACGAGCGGGGCTTGGGGTACAATGAGCAGTTCTTC.

The chain has TRBV3-1 (or the pseudogene TRBV3-2) and TRBJ2-1, with D hard to call. The germline V gene has CDR1 LGHDT and CDR2 YNNKEL (reference sequence). Trimming shortened V by 0 bases and J by 5 bases, and 11 bases separated the two germline ends. The CDR3 is 15 residues long. In DNA, the CDR3 is TGTGCCAGCAGCCAAGATCCTACTGGAAACAATGAGCAGTTCTTC. Protein sequence: CASSQDPTGNNEQFF.

Comment on this clone: It is unclear where the CDR3 begins or ends on the DNA, so no DNA is shown, and the CDR3 is as TCRdb lists it. The V call is TRBV10-1, the J call TRBJ2-2; the DNA was not used to check the table's D call, TRBD2. The CDR3 has 13 residues if both end residues are counted. The germline CDR1 and CDR2 sequences are WNHNN and SYGVQD (reference sequence). The CDR3 sequence is CASRDFGAGELFF.

J is TRBJ1-1 and V is TRBV5-5; D perhaps matches TRBD1 (6 bases). Germline lookup yields CDR1 SGHKS and CDR2 YYEKEE (reference sequence). V shed 4 bases and J shed 1 base, with 14 bases lying between them. The CDR3 has 15 amino acids. The CDR3 loop is CASSPSQGPNTEAFF. CDR3 coding DNA: TGTGCCAGCAGCCCATCCCAGGGGCCGAACACTGAAGCTTTCTTT.

The rearrangement uses TRBV5-1 and TRBJ1-2; D may be TRBD1 (6 bases). Germline CDR1 SGHRS, CDR2 YFSETQ. Trimming stripped 4 bases from V and 5 bases from J, with 12 bases between. This CDR3 contains 13 residues. In DNA, the CDR3 is TGCGCCAGCAGCCCGGACAGCCTTTATGGCTACACCTTC. Amino acids: CASSPDSLYGYTF.

The chain links TRBV5-6 to TRBJ1-1; 9 bases align to TRBD1. Germline V gene sequence: CDR1 SGHDT, CDR2 YYEEEE. The CDR3 is 13 residues long. The ends lost 1 base at V and 7 bases at J; junction bases unmatched: 2. As DNA, the CDR3 is TGTGCCAGCAGCTTGACAGGGGGCCTTGAAGCTTTCTTT. Translation gives CASSLTGGLEAFF.

The CDR3 sequence is CASSMEGTGNTIYF. The CDR3 nucleotides are TGTGCCAGTAGTATGGAAGGGACTGGAAACACCATATATTTT. V and J are TRBV19 and TRBJ1-3; unclear D gene. Between the trimmed V and J ends, which lost 3 bases and 2 bases, there was a span of 8 bases. Per the germline V gene, CDR1 is LNHDA and CDR2 is SQIVND (reference sequence). The CDR3 spans 14 residues.

V gene TRBV30 combines with J gene TRBJ1-1; weak D call: TRBD1 (6 bases). CDR1 is GTSNPN and CDR2 is SVGIG in the germline V gene (reference sequence). Trimming removed 5 bases from V and 4 bases from J, with 14 bases in between. CDR3 length: 13 amino acids. The CDR3 DNA is TGTGCCTGGGCTAGGGGGGTTGGCACTGAAGCTTTCTTT. Translating it yields CAWARGVGTEAFF.

The V gene is TRBV3-1 (or the pseudogene TRBV3-2), the J gene TRBJ1-5; D call uncertain. V gave up 4 bases and J gave up 5 bases, with 9 bases separating them. The CDR3 sequence is 13 residues long. Looked up from germline, CDR1 is LGHDT and CDR2 is YNNKEL (reference sequence). CDR3 loop: CASSRVGDQPQHF. The CDR3 nucleotides are TGTGCCAGCAGCCGGGTGGGCGATCAGCCCCAGCATTTT.

The V and J genes are TRBV24-1 and TRBJ2-7, with 12 bases aligning to TRBD1. J lost 6 bases, V lost 2 bases, and 4 bases had no gene match. CDR1 is KGHDR and CDR2 is SFDVKD in the germline V gene. The CDR3 spans 15 residues. The CDR3 loop is CATSDYRDRGLEQYF. The CDR3 DNA reads TGTGCCACCAGTGATTACCGGGACAGGGGGCTCGAGCAGTACTTC.

V gene TRBV27 combines with J gene TRBJ1-3; D call uncertain. Germline V gene data show CDR1 as MNHEY and CDR2 as SMNVEV (reference sequence). V dropped 5 bases and J dropped 0 bases, with 14 bases sitting between them. The CDR3 is 16 amino acids. The CDR3 sequence: CASSPLFSGSGNTIYF. The CDR3 bases are TGTGCCAGCAGTCCTCTCTTCTCAGGCTCTGGAAACACCATATATTTT.

This rearrangement joins TRBV7-9 to TRBJ2-3; D call uncertain. The germline CDR1 and CDR2 sequences are SEHNR and FQNEAQ (reference sequence). The CDR3 has 12 amino acids. Trimming stripped 5 bases from V and 9 bases from J, with 12 bases between. This CDR3 is CASSAPGETQYF. In DNA form, the CDR3 reads TGTGCCAGCAGCGCCCCAGGAGAAACGCAGTATTTT.

J is TRBJ1-2 and V is TRBV5-1; the match to TRBD1 covers 8 bases. Germline CDR1 is SGHRS and CDR2 is YFSETQ. CDR3 size: 15 residues. V shed 0 bases and J 4 bases; nucleotides not matched to a gene: 5. Written as DNA, the CDR3 is TGCGCCAGCAGCTTGGGGCCGACAGGGGTCTATGGCTACACCTTC. Translation gives CASSLGPTGVYGYTF.

This sequence joins TRBV7-9 and TRBJ1-5, with TRBD1 matching over 11 bases. The junction had 9 bases not matched to a gene; V was cut back by 5 bases and J by 6 bases. The germline CDR1 and CDR2 sequences are SEHNR and FQNEAQ (reference sequence). The CDR3 consists of 16 residues. The CDR3 protein is CASSPSGQGALQPQHF. The CDR3 bases are TGTGCCAGCAGCCCCTCCGGACAGGGGGCACTTCAGCCCCAGCATTTT.

The gene calls are TRBV14 and TRBJ1-5, with 7 bases matching TRBD1. J gave up 5 bases and V 0 bases, and 13 bases lay outside the gene matches. The CDR3 has 18 amino acids. Germline V gives CDR1 SGHDN, CDR2 FVKESK. CDR3 nucleotides: TGTGCCAGCAGCCAAGAAAACCGTCAGGGGGGTAAGGATCAGCCCCAGCATTTT. This gives the protein CASSQENRQGGKDQPQHF. Full variable domain (outside the CDR3, taken from reference TRBV14 and TRBJ1-5): EAGVTQFPSHSVIEKGQTVTLRCDPISGHDNLYWYRRVMGKEIKFLLHFVKESKQDESGMPNNRFLAERTGGTYSTLKVQPAELEDSGVYFCASSQENRQGGKDQPQHFGDGTRLSIL.

The chain links TRBV7-2 to TRBJ1-3; D gene ambiguous. Germline V CDR1 and CDR2: SGHTA, FQGNSA. Trimming took 5 bases from V and 4 from J, leaving 6 bases between them. CDR3 length: 12 amino acids. In DNA, the CDR3 is TGTGCCAGCAGCCTTTCAGGAAACACCATATATTTT. This sequence encodes CASSLSGNTIYF.

This sequence joins TRBV24-1 and TRBJ1-2; D gene unclear. CDR3 length: 16 residues. Germline lookup yields CDR1 KGHDR and CDR2 SFDVKD. Trimming took 1 base from V and 4 from J, leaving 15 bases between them. CDR3 DNA: TGTGCCACCAGTGATTTTGGGCAAAGCTGGCCCTATGGCTACACCTTC. Protein: CATSDFGQSWPYGYTF.

The chain uses TRBV19 and TRBJ1-6; tentatively, D is TRBD1 (6 bases). The germline V gene has CDR1 LNHDA and CDR2 SQIVND (reference sequence). CDR3 length: 14 residues. Trimming removed 5 bases at V and 7 bases at J, with 12 bases between. The CDR3, as DNA: TGTGCCAGTAGTGAAACAGGGTTCAATTCACCCCTCCACTTT. This gives the protein CASSETGFNSPLHF.

The chain carries TRBV24-1 and TRBJ1-5; TRBD1 aligns across 8 bases. In germline, CDR1 is KGHDR, CDR2 SFDVKD. Unmatched junction bases numbered 12, after V lost 6 bases and J lost 3 bases. There are 17 residues in the CDR3. CDR3 nucleotides: TGTGCCACCAGTTCGGCGGCCGGGACAGGAAACAATCAGCCCCAGCATTTT. Encoded protein: CATSSAAGTGNNQPQHF.